The table lists the clone carrying this T cell receptor (beta chain) with a count of one. The antigen is unknown. The data were obtained in a study of T cells in localized non-small cell lung cancer. The assay was immunoSEQ multiplex PCR, and TCRdb's table has in-frame clones only and misses some. The sample shows over 30,000 clones, roughly 90% of them seen only once. This CDR3 region has 15 residues. Germline trimming cut 5 bases from V and 4 bases from J; bases unmatched to any gene: 9. The germline V gene encodes CDR1 SNHLY and CDR2 FYNNEI. General study results and limits: Patients showing higher blood T cell density tended to see longer overall survival. Appearance in adjacent lung was seen for a median around 55 of the top 100 tumor clones.

The sequencing here drew on peripheral blood, taken before any cancer treatment. This rearrangement joins TRBV2 to TRBJ1-1; TRBD1 agrees at 8 bases. This TCR derives from a man between 40 and 70 years old with stage I lung adenocarcinoma. In DNA form, the CDR3 reads TGTGCCAGCAGTAACGACAGGGGAGTCGGCACTGAAGCTTTCTTT. Its protein product is CASSNDRGVGTEAFF.